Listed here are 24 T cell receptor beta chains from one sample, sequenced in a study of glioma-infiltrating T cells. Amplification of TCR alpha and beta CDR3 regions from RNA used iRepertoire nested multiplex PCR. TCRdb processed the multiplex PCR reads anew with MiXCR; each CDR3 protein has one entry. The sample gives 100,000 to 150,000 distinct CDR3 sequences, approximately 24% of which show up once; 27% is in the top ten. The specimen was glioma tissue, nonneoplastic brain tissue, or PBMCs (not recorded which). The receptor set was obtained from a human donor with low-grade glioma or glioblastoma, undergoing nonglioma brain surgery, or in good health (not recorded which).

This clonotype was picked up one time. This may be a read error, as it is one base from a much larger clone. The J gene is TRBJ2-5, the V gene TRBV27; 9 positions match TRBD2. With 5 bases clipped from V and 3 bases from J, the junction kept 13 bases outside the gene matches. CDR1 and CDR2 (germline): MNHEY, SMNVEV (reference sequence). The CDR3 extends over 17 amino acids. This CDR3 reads CASSRASGAQGKETQYF. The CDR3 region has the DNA TGTGCCAGCAGTAGGGCTAGCGGGGCCCAAGGGAAAGAGACCCAGTACTTC.

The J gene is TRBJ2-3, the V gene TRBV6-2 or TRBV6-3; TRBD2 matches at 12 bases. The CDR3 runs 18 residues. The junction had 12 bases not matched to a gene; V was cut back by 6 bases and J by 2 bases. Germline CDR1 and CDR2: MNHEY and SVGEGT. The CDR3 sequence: CASSHRLAGGESTDTQYF. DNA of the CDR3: TGTGCCAGCAGCCATAGGCTAGCGGGGGGGGAATCCACAGATACGCAGTATTTT.

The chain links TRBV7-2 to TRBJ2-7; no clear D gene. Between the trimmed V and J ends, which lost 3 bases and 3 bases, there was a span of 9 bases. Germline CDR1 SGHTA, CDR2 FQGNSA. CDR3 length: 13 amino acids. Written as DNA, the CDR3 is TGTGCCAGCAGCTTTTGGCTGAACTACGAGCAGTACGTC. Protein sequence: CASSFWLNYEQYV.

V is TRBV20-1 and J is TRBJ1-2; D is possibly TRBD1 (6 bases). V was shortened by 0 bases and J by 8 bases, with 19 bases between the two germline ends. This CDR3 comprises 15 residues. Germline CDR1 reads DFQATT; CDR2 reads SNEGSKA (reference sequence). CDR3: CSARESTGLVGGYTF. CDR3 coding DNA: TGCAGTGCTAGAGAATCGACAGGTTTGGTGGGCGGCTACACCTTC.

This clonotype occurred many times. CDR3 in amino acids: CSASRGVQPQHF. CDR3 DNA: TGCAGTGCTAGTCGGGGGGTTCAGCCCCAGCATTTT. The J gene is TRBJ1-5, the V gene TRBV20-1, with D tentatively TRBD1 (5 bases). This CDR3 comprises 12 residues. V lost 3 bases and J 6 bases, leaving 9 bases between the germline ends. The germline CDR1 and CDR2 sequences are DFQATT and SNEGSKA (reference sequence).

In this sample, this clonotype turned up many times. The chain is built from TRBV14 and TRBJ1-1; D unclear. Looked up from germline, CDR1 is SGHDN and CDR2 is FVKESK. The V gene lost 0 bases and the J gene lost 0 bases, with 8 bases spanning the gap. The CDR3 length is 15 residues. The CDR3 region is CASSQELRVNTEAFF. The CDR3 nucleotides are TGTGCCAGCAGCCAAGAGCTACGGGTGAACACTGAAGCTTTCTTT.

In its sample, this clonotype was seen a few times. CDR3 nucleotides: TGTGCCAGTAGTATAGATTGGGGCATTTGGCATTTT. Amino acids: CASSIDWGIWHF. V is TRBV19 and J is TRBJ1-5, with D tentatively TRBD1 (5 bases). In germline, CDR1 is LNHDA, CDR2 SQIVND (reference sequence). The CDR3 covers 12 residues. V lost 0 bases and J 15 bases, leaving 12 bases between the germline ends. Based on the CDR3 plus reference TRBV19 and TRBJ1-5, the full variable domain is DGGITQSPKYLFRKEGQNVTLSCEQNLNHDAMYWYRQDPGQGLRLIYYSQIVNDFQKGDIAEGYSVSREKKESFPLTVTSAQKNPTAFYLCASSIDWGIWHFGDGTRLSIL.

CDR3 sequence: CSALVGQKETQYF. Written as DNA, the CDR3 is TGCAGTGCCCTGGTTGGACAGAAAGAGACCCAGTACTTC. The chain recombines TRBV20-1 with TRBJ2-5; tentatively, D is TRBD1 (6 bases). The CDR3 spans 13 residues. Trimming cost V 6 bases and J 3 bases, with 14 bases left between them. Germline CDR1 reads DFQATT; CDR2 reads SNEGSKA (reference sequence).

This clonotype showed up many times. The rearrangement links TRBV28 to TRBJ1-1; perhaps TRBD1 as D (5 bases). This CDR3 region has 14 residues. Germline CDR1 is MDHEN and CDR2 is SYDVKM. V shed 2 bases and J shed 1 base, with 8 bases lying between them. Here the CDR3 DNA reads TGTGCCAGCAGTTTACCTAGGGGGAACACTGAAGCTTTCTTT. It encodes CASSLPRGNTEAFF.

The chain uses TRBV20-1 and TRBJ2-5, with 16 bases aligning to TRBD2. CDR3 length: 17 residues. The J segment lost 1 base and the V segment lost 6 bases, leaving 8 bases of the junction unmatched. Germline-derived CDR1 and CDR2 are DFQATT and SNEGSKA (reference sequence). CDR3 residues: CSAQGLAGGVTQETQYF. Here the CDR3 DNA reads TGCAGTGCCCAGGGACTAGCGGGGGGGGTCACCCAAGAGACCCAGTACTTC.

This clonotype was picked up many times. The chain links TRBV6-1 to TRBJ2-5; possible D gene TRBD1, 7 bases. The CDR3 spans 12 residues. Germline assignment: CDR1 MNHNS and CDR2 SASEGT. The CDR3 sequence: CANQGGLETQYF. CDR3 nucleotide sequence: TGTGCTAACCAGGGGGGTTTAGAGACCCAGTACTTC.

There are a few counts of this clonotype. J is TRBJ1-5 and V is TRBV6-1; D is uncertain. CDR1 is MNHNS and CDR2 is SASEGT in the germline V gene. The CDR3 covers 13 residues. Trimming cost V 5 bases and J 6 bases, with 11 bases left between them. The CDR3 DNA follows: TGTGCCAGCAGTTTGAGGGAGGGTCAGCCCCAGCATTTT. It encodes CASSLREGQPQHF.

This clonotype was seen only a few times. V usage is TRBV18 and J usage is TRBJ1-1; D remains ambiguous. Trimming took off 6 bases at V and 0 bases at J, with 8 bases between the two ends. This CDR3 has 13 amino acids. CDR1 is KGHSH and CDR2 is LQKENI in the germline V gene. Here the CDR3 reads CASSYTVNTEAFF. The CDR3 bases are TGTGCCAGCTCCTATACGGTGAACACTGAAGCTTTCTTT.

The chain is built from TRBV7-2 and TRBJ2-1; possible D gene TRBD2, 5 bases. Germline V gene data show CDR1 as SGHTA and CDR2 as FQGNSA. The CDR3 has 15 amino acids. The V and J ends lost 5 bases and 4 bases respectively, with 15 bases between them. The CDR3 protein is CASSPRTGTYNEQFF. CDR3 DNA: TGTGCCAGCAGCCCCCGGACGGGAACTTACAATGAGCAGTTCTTC.

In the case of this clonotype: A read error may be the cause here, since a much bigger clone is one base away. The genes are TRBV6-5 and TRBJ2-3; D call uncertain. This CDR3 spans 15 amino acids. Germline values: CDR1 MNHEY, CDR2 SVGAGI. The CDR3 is CAGSYTWAPTDTQYF. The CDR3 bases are TGTGCCGGCAGTTACACCTGGGCCCCCACAGATACGCAGTATTTT.

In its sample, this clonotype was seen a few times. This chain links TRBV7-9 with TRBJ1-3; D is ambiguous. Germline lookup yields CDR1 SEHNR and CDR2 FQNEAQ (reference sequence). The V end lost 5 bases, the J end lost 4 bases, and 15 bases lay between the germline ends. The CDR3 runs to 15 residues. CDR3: CASSPPFREGNTIYF. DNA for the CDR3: TGTGCCAGCAGCCCACCGTTCCGGGAAGGAAACACCATATATTTT.

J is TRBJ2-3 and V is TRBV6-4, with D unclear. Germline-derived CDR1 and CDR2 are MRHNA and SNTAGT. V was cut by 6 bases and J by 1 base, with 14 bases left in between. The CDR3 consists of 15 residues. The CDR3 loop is CASSEDDSGTDTQYF. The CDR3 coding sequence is TGTGCCAGCAGCGAGGACGATTCTGGCACAGATACGCAGTATTTT.

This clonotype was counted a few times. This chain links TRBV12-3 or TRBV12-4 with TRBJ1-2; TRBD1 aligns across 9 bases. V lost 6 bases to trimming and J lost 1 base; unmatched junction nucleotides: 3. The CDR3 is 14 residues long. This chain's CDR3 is CASRLGQGNYGYTF. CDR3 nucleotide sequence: TGTGCCAGCAGGTTGGGACAGGGTAACTATGGCTACACCTTC.

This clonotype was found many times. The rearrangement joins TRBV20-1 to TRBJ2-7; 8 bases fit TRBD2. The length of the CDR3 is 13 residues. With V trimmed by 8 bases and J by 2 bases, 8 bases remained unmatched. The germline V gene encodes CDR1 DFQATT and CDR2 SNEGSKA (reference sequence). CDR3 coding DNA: TGCAGTTCAGAAGAGCGGGGGACCTACGAGCAGTACGTC. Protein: CSSEERGTYEQYV.

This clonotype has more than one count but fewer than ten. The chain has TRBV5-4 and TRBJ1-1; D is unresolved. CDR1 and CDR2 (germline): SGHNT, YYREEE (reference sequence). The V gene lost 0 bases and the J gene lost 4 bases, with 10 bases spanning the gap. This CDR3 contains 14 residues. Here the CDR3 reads CASSLVGEGTEAFF. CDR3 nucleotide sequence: TGTGCCAGCAGCTTGGTTGGCGAGGGCACTGAAGCTTTCTTT.

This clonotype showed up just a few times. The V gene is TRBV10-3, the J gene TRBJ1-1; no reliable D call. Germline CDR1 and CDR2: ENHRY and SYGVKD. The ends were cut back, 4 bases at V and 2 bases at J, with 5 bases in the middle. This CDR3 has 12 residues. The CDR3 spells CAISVGNTEAFF. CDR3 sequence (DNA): TGTGCCATCAGTGTGGGTAACACTGAAGCTTTCTTT.

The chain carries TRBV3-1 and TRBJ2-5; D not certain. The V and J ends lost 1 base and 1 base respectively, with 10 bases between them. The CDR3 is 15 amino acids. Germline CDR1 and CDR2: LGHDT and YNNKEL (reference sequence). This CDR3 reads CASSQAWGTQETQYF. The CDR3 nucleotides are TGTGCCAGCAGCCAAGCCTGGGGTACCCAAGAGACCCAGTACTTC.

The CDR3 region is CASSSRSTSTDTQYF. The CDR3 DNA sequence: TGTGCCAGCAGCTCGAGGTCAACTAGCACAGATACGCAGTATTTT. The chain has TRBV7-9 and TRBJ2-3, with D hard to call. This CDR3 region has 15 residues. Trimming pared 4 bases from V and 0 bases from J, leaving 11 bases between. Germline loops: CDR1 SEHNR, CDR2 FQNEAQ (reference sequence).

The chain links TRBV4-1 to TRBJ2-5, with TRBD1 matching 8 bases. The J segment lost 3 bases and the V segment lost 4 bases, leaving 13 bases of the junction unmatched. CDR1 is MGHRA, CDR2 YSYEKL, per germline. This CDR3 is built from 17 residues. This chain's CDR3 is CASSRFHRTGRKETQYF. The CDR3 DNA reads TGCGCCAGCAGCCGTTTCCACCGGACAGGGCGAAAAGAGACCCAGTACTTC.